This record covers a single TCR beta chain. The antigen is not known. This sample was taken from a study of vaccination effects on CD4 cells after COVID-19. Antigen-specific CD4+ T cell clonotypes were called by their expansion after viral peptide-pool culture in ViraFEST. Subsequent to less than twelve days of culture, CD4+ T cells were isolated. The person acquired a PCR-confirmed SARS-CoV-2 infection between March and December 2020. Cultures of some 2.2 million PBMC per well contained 8 to 10 IU/ml IL-2 plus 10 ug/ml peptides. The method was immunoSEQ multiplex PCR; TCRdb's version includes in-frame clones alone and lacks a portion of them. The repertoire holds 24,000 or so clones, with 69% as singletons. V lost 1 base and J lost 9; bases outside the gene matches: 9. Germline V lookup: CDR1 SGDLS, CDR2 YYNGEE. This CDR3 has 16 residues.

This chain connects TRBV9 to TRBJ1-6; 8 nucleotides agree with TRBD1. The sequences come from CD4+ T cells from PBMCs cultured with SARS-CoV-2 spike peptides, collected before COVID-19 vaccination. The sequence was obtained from a human donor who had a prior SARS-CoV-2 infection. Here the CDR3 reads CASSVYSTGESSPLHF. CDR3 DNA sequence: TGTGCCAGCAGCGTATACTCGACAGGGGAGAGTTCACCCCTCCACTTT.